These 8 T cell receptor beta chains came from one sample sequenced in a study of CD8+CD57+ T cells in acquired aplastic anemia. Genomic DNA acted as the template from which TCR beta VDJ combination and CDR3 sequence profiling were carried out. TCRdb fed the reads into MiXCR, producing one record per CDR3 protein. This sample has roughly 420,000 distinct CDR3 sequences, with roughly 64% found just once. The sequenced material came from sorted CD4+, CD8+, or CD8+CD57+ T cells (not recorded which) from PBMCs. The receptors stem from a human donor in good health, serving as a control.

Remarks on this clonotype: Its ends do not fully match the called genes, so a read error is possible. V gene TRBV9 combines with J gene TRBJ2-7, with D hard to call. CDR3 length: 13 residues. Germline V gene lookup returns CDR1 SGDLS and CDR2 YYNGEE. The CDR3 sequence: CASSGATPPVQQF. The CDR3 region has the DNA TGTGCCAGCAGCGGAGCGACCCCGCCGGTGCAGCAATTC.

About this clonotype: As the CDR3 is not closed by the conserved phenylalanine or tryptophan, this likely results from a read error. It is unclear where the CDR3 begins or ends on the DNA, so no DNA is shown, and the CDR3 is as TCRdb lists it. The CDR3 is CASTRVGDEQDS. The chain employs TRBV7-2 and TRBJ2-1; the table assigns TRBD1, which was not confirmed against the DNA. The CDR3 spans 12 residues, counting both ends. Germline values: CDR1 SGHTA, CDR2 FQGNSA.

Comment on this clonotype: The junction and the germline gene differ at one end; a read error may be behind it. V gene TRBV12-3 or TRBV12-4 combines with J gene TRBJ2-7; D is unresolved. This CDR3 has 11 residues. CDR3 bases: TGTGCCAGTAGTATAGGCGGAGCAGATTACTTT. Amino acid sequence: CASSIGGADYF.

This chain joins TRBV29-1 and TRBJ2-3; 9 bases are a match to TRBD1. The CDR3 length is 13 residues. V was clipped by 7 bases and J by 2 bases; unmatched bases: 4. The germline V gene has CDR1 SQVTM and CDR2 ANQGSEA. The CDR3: CSGTGGYTDTQYF. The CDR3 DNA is TGCAGCGGTACAGGGGGCTACACAGATACGCAGTATTTT.

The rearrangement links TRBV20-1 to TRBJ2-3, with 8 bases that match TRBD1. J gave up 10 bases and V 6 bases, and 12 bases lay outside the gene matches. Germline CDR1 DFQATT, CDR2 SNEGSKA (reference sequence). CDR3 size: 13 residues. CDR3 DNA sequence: TGCAGTGCCAAGGGACAGGTTAGCAATCCGCAGTATTTT. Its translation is CSAKGQVSNPQYF.

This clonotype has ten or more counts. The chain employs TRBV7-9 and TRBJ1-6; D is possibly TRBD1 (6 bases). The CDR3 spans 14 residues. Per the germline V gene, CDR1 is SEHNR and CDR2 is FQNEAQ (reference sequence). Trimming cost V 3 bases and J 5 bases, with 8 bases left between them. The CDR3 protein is CASSFGQNNSPLHF. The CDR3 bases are TGTGCCAGCAGCTTCGGACAGAATAATTCACCCCTCCACTTT.

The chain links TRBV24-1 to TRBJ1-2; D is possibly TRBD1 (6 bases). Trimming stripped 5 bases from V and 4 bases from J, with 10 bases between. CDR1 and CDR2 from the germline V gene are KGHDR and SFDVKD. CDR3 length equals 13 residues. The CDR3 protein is CATSVEDSYGYTF. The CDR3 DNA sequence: TGTGCCACCAGTGTAGAGGACAGCTATGGCTACACCTTC.

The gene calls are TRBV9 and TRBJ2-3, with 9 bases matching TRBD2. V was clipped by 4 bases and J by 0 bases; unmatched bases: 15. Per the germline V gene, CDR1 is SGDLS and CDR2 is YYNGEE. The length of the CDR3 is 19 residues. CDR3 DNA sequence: TGTGCCAGCAGCTTCATGGCGGGGGGGCACTTTGAGAGCACAGATACGCAGTATTTT. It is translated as CASSFMAGGHFESTDTQYF.